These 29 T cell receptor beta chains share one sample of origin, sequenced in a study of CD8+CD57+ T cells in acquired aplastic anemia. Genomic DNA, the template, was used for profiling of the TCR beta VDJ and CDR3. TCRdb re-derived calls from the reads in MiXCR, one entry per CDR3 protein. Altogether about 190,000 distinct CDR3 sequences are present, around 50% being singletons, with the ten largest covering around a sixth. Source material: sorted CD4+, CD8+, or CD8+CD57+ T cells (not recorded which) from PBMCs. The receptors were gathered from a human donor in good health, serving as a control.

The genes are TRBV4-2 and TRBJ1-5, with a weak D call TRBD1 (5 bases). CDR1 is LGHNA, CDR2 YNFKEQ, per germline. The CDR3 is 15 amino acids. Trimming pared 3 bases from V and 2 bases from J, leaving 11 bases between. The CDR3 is CASSQTDRGNQPQHF. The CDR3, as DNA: TGTGCCAGCAGCCAGACAGACCGTGGCAATCAGCCCCAGCATTTT.

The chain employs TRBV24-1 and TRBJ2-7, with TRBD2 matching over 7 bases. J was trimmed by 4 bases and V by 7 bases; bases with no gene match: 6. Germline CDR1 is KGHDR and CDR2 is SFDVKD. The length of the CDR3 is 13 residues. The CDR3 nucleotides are TGTGCCACCAGCGAGACAGCGGGGTACGAGCAGTACTTC. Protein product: CATSETAGYEQYF.

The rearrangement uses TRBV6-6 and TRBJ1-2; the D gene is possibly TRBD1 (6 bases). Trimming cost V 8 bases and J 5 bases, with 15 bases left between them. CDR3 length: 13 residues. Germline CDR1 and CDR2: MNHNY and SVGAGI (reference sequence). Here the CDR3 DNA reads TGTGCCAGCGAAGAGACAGGAGGATATGGCTACACCTTC. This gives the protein CASEETGGYGYTF.

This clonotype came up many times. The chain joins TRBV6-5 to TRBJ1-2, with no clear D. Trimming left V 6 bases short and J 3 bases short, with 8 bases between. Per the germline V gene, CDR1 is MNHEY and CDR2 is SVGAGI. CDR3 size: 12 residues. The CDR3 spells CASRTGYYGYTF. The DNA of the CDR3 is TGTGCCAGCAGGACGGGTTACTATGGCTACACCTTC.

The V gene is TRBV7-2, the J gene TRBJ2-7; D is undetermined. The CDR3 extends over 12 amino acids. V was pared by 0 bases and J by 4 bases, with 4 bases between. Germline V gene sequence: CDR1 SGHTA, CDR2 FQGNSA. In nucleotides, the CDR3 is TGTGCCAGCAGCTTAGCGGAGTACGAGCAGTACTTC. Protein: CASSLAEYEQYF.

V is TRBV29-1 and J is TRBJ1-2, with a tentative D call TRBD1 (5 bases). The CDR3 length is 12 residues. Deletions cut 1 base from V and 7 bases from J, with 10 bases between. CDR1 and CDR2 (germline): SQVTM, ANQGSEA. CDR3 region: CSVEGVDIGYTF. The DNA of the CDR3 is TGCAGCGTTGAAGGGGTGGACATTGGCTACACCTTC.

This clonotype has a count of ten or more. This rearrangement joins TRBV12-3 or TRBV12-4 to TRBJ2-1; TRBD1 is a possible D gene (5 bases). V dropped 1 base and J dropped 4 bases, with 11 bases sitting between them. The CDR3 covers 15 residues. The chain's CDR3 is CASSLGAGLYNEQFF. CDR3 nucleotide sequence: TGTGCCAGCAGTTTAGGCGCAGGGCTTTACAATGAGCAGTTCTTC.

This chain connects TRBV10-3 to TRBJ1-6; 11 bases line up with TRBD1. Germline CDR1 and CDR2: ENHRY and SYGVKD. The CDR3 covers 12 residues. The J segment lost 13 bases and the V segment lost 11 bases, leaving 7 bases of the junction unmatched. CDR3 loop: CAAGTGGRPLHF. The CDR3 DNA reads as TGTGCCGCCGGGACAGGGGGAAGGCCCCTCCACTTT.

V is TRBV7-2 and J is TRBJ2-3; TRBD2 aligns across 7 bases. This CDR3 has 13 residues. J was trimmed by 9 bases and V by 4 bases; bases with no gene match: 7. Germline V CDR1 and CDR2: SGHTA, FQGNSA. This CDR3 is CASSWGGERTQYF. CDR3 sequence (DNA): TGTGCCAGCAGCTGGGGAGGGGAGCGCACGCAGTATTTT.

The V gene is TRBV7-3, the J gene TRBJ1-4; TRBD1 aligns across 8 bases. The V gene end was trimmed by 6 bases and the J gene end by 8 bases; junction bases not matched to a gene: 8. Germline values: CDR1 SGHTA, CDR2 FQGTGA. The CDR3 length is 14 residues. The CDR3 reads CASSYMTGAEKLFF. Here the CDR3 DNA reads TGTGCCAGCAGTTATATGACAGGGGCCGAAAAACTGTTTTTT.

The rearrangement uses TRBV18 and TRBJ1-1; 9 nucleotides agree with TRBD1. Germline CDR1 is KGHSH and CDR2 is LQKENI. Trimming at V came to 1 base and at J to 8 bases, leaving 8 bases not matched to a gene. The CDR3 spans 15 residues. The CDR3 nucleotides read TGTGCCAGCTCACCACGGGAGGCGGGACAGGGAGAAGCTTTCTTT. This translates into CASSPREAGQGEAFF.

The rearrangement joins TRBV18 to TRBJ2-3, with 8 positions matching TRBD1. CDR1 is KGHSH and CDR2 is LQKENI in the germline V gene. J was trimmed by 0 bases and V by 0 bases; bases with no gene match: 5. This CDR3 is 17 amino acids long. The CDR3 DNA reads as TGTGCCAGCTCACCACCGAACAGGGGGAAAAGCACAGATACGCAGTATTTT. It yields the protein CASSPPNRGKSTDTQYF. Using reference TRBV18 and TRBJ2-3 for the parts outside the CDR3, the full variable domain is NAGVMQNPRHLVRRRGQEARLRCSPMKGHSHVYWYRQLPEEGLKFMVYLQKENIIDESGMPKERFSAEFPKEGPSILRIQQVVRGDSAAYFCASSPPNRGKSTDTQYFGPGTRLTVL.

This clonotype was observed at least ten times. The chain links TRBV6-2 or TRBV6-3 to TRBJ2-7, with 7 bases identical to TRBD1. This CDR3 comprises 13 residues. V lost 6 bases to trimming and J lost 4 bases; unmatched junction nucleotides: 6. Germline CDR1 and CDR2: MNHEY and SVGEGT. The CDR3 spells CASSLQGKYEQYF. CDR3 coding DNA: TGTGCCAGCAGCTTACAGGGGAAGTACGAGCAGTACTTC.

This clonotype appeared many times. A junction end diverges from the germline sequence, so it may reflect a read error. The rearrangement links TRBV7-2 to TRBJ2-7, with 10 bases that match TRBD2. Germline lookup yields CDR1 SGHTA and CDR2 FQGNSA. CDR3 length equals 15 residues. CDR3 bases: TGTGCCAGCAGCTTAAAAACTAGCGGGGCCGGTGAGCTGTACTTC. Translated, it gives CASSLKTSGAGELYF.

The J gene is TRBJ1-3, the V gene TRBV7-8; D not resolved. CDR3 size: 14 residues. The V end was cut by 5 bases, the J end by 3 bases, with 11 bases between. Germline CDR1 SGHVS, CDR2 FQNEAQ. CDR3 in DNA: TGTGCCAGCAGCCAGACCTATCGTGGAAACACCATATATTTT. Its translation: CASSQTYRGNTIYF.

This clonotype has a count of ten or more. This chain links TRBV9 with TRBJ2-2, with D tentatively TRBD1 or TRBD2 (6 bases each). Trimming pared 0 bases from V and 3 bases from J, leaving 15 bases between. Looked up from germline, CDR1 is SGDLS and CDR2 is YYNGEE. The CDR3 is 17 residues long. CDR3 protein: CASSVGQGGGYTGELFF. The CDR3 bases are TGTGCCAGCAGCGTAGGACAAGGAGGGGGATACACCGGGGAGCTGTTTTTT.

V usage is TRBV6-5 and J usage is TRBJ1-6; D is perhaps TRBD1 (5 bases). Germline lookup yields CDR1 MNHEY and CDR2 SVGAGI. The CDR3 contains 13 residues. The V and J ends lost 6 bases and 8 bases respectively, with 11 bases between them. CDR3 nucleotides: TGTGCCAGCAGGTCAGGGAGGTATTCACCCCTCCACTTT. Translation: CASRSGRYSPLHF.

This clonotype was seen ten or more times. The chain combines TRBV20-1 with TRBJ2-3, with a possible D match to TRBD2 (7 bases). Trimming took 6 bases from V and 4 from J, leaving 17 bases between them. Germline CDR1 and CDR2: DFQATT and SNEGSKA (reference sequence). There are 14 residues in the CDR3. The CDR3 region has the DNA TGCAGTGCCCCCCTAGGGGGGGCCTCAGATACGCAGTATTTT. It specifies CSAPLGGASDTQYF.

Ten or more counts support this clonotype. The CDR3 reads CAIRATSSEGELFF. In nucleotides, the CDR3 is TGTGCCATCAGGGCGACTTCAAGCGAGGGGGAGCTGTTTTTT. This chain uses TRBV10-3 with TRBJ2-2; D remains ambiguous. From germline, CDR1 is ENHRY and CDR2 SYGVKD. Trimming took off 6 bases at V and 8 bases at J, with 16 bases between the two ends. This CDR3 has 14 amino acids.

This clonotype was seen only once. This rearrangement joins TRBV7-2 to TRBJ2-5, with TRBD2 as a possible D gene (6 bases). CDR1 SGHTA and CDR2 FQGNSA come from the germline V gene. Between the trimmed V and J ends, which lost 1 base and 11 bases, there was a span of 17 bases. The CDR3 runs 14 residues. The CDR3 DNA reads TGTGCCAGCAGCTTAGATCATAGCGGTGAAGGGCAGTACTTC. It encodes CASSLDHSGEGQYF.

As DNA, the CDR3 is TGTGCCAGCAGTGAATCCGTGACCCTAGGCTACGAGCAGTACTTC. As protein: CASSESVTLGYEQYF. The chain employs TRBV25-1 and TRBJ2-7; no reliable D call. In germline, CDR1 is MGHDK, CDR2 SYGVNS. The CDR3 is made up of 15 amino acids. V lost 1 base and J 3 bases, leaving 13 bases between the germline ends.

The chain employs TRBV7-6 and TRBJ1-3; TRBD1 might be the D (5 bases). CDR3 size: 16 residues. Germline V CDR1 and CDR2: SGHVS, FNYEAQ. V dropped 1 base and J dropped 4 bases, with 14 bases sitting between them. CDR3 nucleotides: TGTGCCAGCAGCTTAGACCGGGGGATGGCCGGAAACACCATATATTTT. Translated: CASSLDRGMAGNTIYF.

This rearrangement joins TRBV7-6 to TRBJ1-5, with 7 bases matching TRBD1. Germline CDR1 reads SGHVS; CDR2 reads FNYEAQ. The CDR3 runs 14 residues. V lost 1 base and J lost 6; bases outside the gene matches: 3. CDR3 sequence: CASSLETGAQPQHF. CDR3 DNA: TGTGCCAGCAGCTTAGAAACAGGGGCTCAGCCCCAGCATTTT.

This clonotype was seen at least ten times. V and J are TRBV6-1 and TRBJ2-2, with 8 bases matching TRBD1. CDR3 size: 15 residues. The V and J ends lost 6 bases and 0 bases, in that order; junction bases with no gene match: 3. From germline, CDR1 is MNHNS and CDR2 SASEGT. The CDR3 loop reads CASSNRGTNTGELFF. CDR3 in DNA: TGTGCCAGCAGCAACAGGGGGACGAACACCGGGGAGCTGTTTTTT.

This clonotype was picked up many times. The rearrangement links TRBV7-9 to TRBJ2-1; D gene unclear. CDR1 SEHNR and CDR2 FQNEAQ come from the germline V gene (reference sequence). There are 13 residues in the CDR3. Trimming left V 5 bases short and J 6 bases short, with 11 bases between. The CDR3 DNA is TGTGCCAGCAGCCAGGTCCGACTCAATGAGCAGTTCTTC. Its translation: CASSQVRLNEQFF. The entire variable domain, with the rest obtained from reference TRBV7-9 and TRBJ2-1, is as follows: DTGVSQNPRHKITKRGQNVTFRCDPISEHNRLYWYRQTLGQGPEFLTYFQNEAQLEKSRLLSDRFSAERPKGSFSTLEIQRTEQGDSAMYLCASSQVRLNEQFFGPGTRLTVL.

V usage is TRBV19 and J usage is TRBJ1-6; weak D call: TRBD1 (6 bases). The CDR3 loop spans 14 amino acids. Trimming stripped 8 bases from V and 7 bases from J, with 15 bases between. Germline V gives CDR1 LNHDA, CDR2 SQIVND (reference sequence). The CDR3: CASDSGQGNSPLHF. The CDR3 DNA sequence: TGTGCCAGTGACTCGGGGCAGGGGAATTCACCCCTCCACTTT.

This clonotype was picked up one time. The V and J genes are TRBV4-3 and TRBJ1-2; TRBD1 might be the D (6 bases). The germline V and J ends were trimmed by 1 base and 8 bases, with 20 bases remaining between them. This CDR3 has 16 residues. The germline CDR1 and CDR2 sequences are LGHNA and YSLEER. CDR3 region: CASSQAGAGNYQGYTF. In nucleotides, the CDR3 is TGCGCCAGCAGCCAAGCGGGGGCAGGGAATTATCAAGGCTACACCTTC.

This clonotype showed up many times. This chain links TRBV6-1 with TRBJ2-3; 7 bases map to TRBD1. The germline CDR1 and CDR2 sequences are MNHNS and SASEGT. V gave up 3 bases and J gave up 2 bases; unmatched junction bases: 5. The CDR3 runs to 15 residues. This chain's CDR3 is CASSDPGTVTDTQYF. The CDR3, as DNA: TGTGCCAGCAGTGACCCCGGGACAGTCACAGATACGCAGTATTTT.

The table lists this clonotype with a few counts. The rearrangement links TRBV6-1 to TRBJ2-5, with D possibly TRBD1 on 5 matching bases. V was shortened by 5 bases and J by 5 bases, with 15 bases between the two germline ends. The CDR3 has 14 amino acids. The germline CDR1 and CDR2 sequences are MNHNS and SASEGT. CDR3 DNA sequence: TGTGCCAGCAGTTCTCCTAGACAGACGGAGACCCAGTACTTC. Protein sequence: CASSSPRQTETQYF.